Sequencing of this TCR beta chain was carried out in a study of CD8 T cells in ankylosing spondylitis. TCRdb fed the 5' RACE reads into MiXCR, producing one record per CDR3 protein. This sample has 210,000 or so distinct CDR3 sequences, with roughly 25% found just once. Germline assignment: CDR1 SGHRS and CDR2 YFSETQ. Trimming removed 1 base from V and 1 base from J, with 8 bases in between. This CDR3 has 14 amino acids. This clonotype was detected many times. Input material: blood, either unsorted or a sorted T cell fraction (not recorded which). The sequence derives from a male donor with ankylosing spondylitis or in good health (not recorded which). J is TRBJ2-5 and V is TRBV5-1; D is perhaps TRBD2 (5 bases). The CDR3 sequence is CASSLTGIQETQYF. The CDR3 coding sequence is TGCGCCAGCAGCTTGACGGGGATCCAAGAGACCCAGTACTTC.